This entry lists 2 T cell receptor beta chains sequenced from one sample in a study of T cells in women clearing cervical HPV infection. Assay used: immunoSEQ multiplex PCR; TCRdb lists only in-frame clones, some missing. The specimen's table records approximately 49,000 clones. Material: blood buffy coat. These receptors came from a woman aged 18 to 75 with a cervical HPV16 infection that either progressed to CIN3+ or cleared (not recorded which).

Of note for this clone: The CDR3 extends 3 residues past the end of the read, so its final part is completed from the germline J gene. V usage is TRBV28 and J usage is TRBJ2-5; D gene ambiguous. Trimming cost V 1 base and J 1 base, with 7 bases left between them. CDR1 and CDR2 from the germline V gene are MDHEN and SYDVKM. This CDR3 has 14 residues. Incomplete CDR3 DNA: TGTGCCAGCAGTTTATTTAGTACCCAAGAGACC. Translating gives CASSLFSTQET. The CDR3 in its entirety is CASSLFSTQETQYF.

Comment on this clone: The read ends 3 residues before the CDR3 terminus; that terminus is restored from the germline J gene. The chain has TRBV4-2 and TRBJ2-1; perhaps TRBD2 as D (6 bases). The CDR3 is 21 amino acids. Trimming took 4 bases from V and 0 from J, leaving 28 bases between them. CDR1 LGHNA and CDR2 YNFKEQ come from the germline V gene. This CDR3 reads CASSPGKVGEVHSSSYNEQFF. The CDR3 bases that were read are TGTGCCAGCAGCCCCGGCAAAGTAGGGGAGGTCCACTCTAGCTCCTACAATGAG.